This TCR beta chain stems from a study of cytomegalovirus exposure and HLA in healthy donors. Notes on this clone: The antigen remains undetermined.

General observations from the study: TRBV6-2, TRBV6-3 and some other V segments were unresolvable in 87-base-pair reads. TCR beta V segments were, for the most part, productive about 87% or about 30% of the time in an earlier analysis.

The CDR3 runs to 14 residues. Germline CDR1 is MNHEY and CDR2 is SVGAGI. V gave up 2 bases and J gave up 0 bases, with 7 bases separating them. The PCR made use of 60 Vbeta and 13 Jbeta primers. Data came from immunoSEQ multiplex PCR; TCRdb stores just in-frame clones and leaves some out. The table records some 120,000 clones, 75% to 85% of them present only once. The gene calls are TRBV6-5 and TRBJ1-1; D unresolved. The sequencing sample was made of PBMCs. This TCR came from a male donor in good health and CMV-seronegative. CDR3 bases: TGTGCCAGCAGTTACGGGCACTTGAACACTGAAGCTTTCTTT. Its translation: CASSYGHLNTEAFF.